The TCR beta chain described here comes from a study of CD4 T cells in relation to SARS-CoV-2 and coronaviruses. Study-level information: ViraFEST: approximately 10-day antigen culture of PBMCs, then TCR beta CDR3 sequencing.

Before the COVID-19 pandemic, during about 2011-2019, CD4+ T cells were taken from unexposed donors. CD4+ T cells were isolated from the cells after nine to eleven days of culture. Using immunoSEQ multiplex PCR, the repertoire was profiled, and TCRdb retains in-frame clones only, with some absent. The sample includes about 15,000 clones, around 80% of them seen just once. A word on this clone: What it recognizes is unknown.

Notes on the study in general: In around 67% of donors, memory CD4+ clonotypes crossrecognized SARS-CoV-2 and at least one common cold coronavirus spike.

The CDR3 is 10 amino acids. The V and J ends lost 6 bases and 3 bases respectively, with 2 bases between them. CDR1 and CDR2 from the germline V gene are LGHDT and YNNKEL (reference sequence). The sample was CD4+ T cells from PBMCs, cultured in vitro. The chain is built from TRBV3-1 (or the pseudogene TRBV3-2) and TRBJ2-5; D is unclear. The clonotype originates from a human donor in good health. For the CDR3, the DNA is TGTGCCAGCAGTAAAGAGACCCAGTACTTC. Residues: CASSKETQYF.